These 5 T cell receptor beta chains came from one sample sequenced in a study of response to subunit inactivated influenza vaccine. One entry per CDR3 protein, called by TCRdb with MiXCR from the RT-PCR reads. Of 170,000 or so distinct CDR3 sequences in the sample, about 10% are singletons; the top ten hold roughly a third. Sequences were derived from CD8+ T cells sorted from PBMCs, sampled less than 25 months after vaccination. Receptors were obtained from a man aged 50 to 69 who received an inactivated influenza vaccine.

V gene TRBV6-1 combines with J gene TRBJ2-2; 9 nucleotides agree with TRBD2. Per the germline V gene, CDR1 is MNHNS and CDR2 is SASEGT. Trimming cost V 5 bases and J 4 bases; bases outside gene matches: 11. The CDR3 is 17 amino acids. The CDR3 sequence is CASSRLAGVGSTGELFF. DNA of the CDR3: TGTGCCAGCAGTAGATTAGCGGGAGTGGGCAGCACCGGGGAGCTGTTTTTT.

The chain joins TRBV21-1 to TRBJ2-5; the D call of TRBD1 is as the table states it, not checked on the DNA. TRBV21-1 is described as a pseudogene. This CDR3 has 15 residues. The CDR3 DNA sequence: TGTGCCAGCAGCAAGGGTGGACAGGGGGAAGAGACCCAGTACTTC. As protein: CASSKGGQGEETQYF.

The chain recombines TRBV5-1 with TRBJ2-7; 8 bases are a match to TRBD1. Germline assignment: CDR1 SGHRS and CDR2 YFSETQ. CDR3 size: 14 residues. V lost 7 bases to trimming and J lost 2 bases; unmatched junction nucleotides: 8. CDR3: CASSSRQGTYEQYF. The CDR3, as DNA: TGCGCCAGCTCGTCTCGACAGGGGACCTACGAGCAGTACTTC.

This clonotype was recorded a few times. The V call is TRBV7-9, the J call TRBJ2-1; no definite D call. The length of the CDR3 is 14 residues. V lost 4 bases to trimming and J lost 8 bases, with 15 bases between them. In germline, CDR1 is SEHNR, CDR2 FQNEAQ (reference sequence). The CDR3 DNA reads TGTGCCAGCAGCTCCGGCCCTGACATCCATGAGCAGTTCTTC. It translates to CASSSGPDIHEQFF.

This clonotype was seen more than once but under ten times. The chain combines TRBV4-3 with TRBJ2-3; TRBD2 matches at 7 bases. The V gene's germline CDR1 is LGHNA and CDR2 YSLEER. J gave up 5 bases and V 5 bases, and 10 bases lay outside the gene matches. The CDR3 is 15 residues long. The CDR3 nucleotides read TGCGCCAGCAGCGGAGCGGGCGGGAGAATAGATACGCAGTATTTT. Translation: CASSGAGGRIDTQYF.